A selection of T cell receptor beta chains follows, all from one sample in a study of immune evolution from preneoplasia to lung adenocarcinoma. Clones were sequenced by immunoSEQ multiplex PCR, and TCRdb holds only the in-frame ones, with some missing. This table holds 9,000 to 10,000 clones, 88% found once. Sequencing used FFPE invasive lung adenocarcinoma tissue. The receptors were gathered from a person between 65 and 80 years old with invasive lung adenocarcinoma. Some clones in this sample may be carry-over from other donors' samples. Each CDR3 is given with its conserved first and last residue. D genes are given only for firm matches. Clone size is shown for a subset of rows, as once, few, many or a class of expanded clone.

D gene: NA
J gene: TRBJ2-1
clone size: NA
V gene: TRBV7-2
CDR3 DNA: TGTGCCAGCAGCTTAGCCGGGACACCATCCTACAATGAGCAGTTCTTC
CDR3 protein: CASSLAGTPSYNEQFF

D gene: TRBD2
J gene: TRBJ2-1
clone size: NA
V gene: TRBV28
CDR3 DNA: TGTGCCAGCAGTTCCTATATTTCCCTAGCGGGGAGGGGAAATGAGCAGTTCTTC
CDR3 protein: CASSSYISLAGRGNEQFF

D gene: TRBD1
J gene: TRBJ2-5
clone size: NA
V gene: TRBV5-6
CDR3 DNA: TGTGCCAGCAGCTTGCGGACAGGCGAGACCCAGTACTTC
CDR3 protein: CASSLRTGETQYF

D gene: NA
J gene: TRBJ2-7
clone size: NA
V gene: TRBV30
CDR3 DNA: TGTGCCTGGAGTAGGGATCATGGAGACGAGCAGTACTTC
CDR3 protein: CAWSRDHGDEQYF

D gene: NA
J gene: TRBJ1-5
clone size: NA
V gene: TRBV29-1
CDR3 DNA: TGCAGCGTTGGGGCAGGGAGTACTCAGCCCCAGCATTTT
CDR3 protein: CSVGAGSTQPQHF

D gene: NA
J gene: TRBJ2-7
clone size: NA
V gene: TRBV28
CDR3 DNA: TGTGCCGGGAGTGGATACAGAGGCTCCTACGAGCAGTACTTC
CDR3 protein: CAGSGYRGSYEQYF

D gene: NA
J gene: TRBJ2-1
clone size: once
V gene: TRBV4-1
CDR3 DNA: TGCGCCAGCAGCCAAGCGGGTCGAGGCAATGAGCAGTTCTTC
CDR3 protein: CASSQAGRGNEQFF

D gene: TRBD2
J gene: TRBJ2-5
clone size: NA
V gene: TRBV29-1
CDR3 DNA: TGCAGCGTTGAAGTCGCGGGGGGGGAGACCCAGTACTTC
CDR3 protein: CSVEVAGGETQYF

D gene: TRBD2
J gene: TRBJ2-5
clone size: NA
V gene: TRBV7-8
CDR3 DNA: TGTGCCAGCAGCTTAGGGGGACTAGCGGGGGGGCTTAAGACCCAGTACTTC
CDR3 protein: CASSLGGLAGGLKTQYF

D gene: NA
J gene: TRBJ1-2
clone size: NA
V gene: TRBV27
CDR3 DNA: TGTGCCAGCAGTTTATCGAGCCGGGGGCTTGGCTACACCTTC
CDR3 protein: CASSLSSRGLGYTF

D gene: TRBD1
J gene: TRBJ1-2
clone size: NA
V gene: TRBV28
CDR3 DNA: TGTGCCAGCAGTTTCACGGGGACAGGGGGCCCCTATGGCTACACCTTC
CDR3 protein: CASSFTGTGGPYGYTF

D gene: TRBD1
J gene: TRBJ1-2
clone size: NA
V gene: TRBV25-1
CDR3 DNA: TGTGCCAGCAGTGAGGGATATAACAGGGGCCTCTACGGCTACACCTTC
CDR3 protein: CASSEGYNRGLYGYTF

D gene: NA
J gene: TRBJ2-3
clone size: NA
V gene: TRBV10-2
CDR3 DNA: TGCGCCAGCAGTGAGGGTTCTAGCACAGATACGCAGTATTTT
CDR3 protein: CASSEGSSTDTQYF

D gene: NA
J gene: TRBJ1-1
clone size: NA
V gene: TRBV9
CDR3 DNA: TGTGCCAGCAGCTCCCATTGGAACACTGAAGCTTTCTTT
CDR3 protein: CASSSHWNTEAFF

D gene: NA
J gene: TRBJ2-1
clone size: NA
V gene: TRBV7-3
CDR3 DNA: TGTGCCAGCAGCTTAATGGGTATCTCCTACAATGAGCAGTTCTTC
CDR3 protein: CASSLMGISYNEQFF

D gene: NA
J gene: TRBJ1-2
clone size: NA
V gene: TRBV27
CDR3 DNA: TGTGCCAGCAGTTTGGGGGGCCCGGCGGGTGGCTACACCTTC
CDR3 protein: CASSLGGPAGGYTF

D gene: NA
J gene: TRBJ1-2
clone size: NA
V gene: TRBV28
CDR3 DNA: TGTGCCAGCAGTTTCGGACAGTCCTTCTATGGCTACACCTTC
CDR3 protein: CASSFGQSFYGYTF

D gene: NA
J gene: TRBJ2-3
clone size: once
V gene: TRBV11-2
CDR3 DNA: TGTGCCAGCAGCCCCTACTCTAGCACAGATACGCAGTATTTT
CDR3 protein: CASSPYSSTDTQYF

D gene: TRBD1
J gene: TRBJ2-5
clone size: few
V gene: TRBV28
CDR3 DNA: TGTGCCAGCAGCCTACCTCGACAGGGGGGGAAAGAGACCCAGTACTTC
CDR3 protein: CASSLPRQGGKETQYF

D gene: NA
J gene: TRBJ2-1
clone size: NA
V gene: TRBV2
CDR3 DNA: TGTGCCAGCAGTGCCCGAGGGACGCAGTACTACAATGAGCAGTTCTTC
CDR3 protein: CASSARGTQYYNEQFF

D gene: NA
J gene: TRBJ1-2
clone size: NA
V gene: TRBV29-1
CDR3 DNA: TGCAGCGGGGTCGACTCCACAAACTATGGCTACACCTTC
CDR3 protein: CSGVDSTNYGYTF

D gene: NA
J gene: TRBJ1-5
clone size: medium-sized
V gene: TRBV6-1
CDR3 DNA: TGTGCCAGCAGTGAAGACCTGGACAGTCGCCATTTT
CDR3 protein: CASSEDLDSRHF

D gene: TRBD1
J gene: TRBJ1-2
clone size: NA
V gene: TRBV28
CDR3 DNA: TGTGCCAGCAGGACCGGGACAGCGAGTAACTATGGCTACACCTTC
CDR3 protein: CASRTGTASNYGYTF

D gene: NA
J gene: TRBJ2-5
clone size: NA
V gene: TRBV5-4
CDR3 DNA: TGTGCCAGCAGCTTGGACAGGGGGGGAGAGACCCAGTACTTC
CDR3 protein: CASSLDRGGETQYF

D gene: TRBD1
J gene: TRBJ1-2
clone size: NA
V gene: TRBV7-9
CDR3 DNA: TGTGCCAGCAGCCCCGGCAGGGGGCGAGGCTATGGCTACACCTTC
CDR3 protein: CASSPGRGRGYGYTF

D gene: NA
J gene: TRBJ2-5
clone size: once
V gene: TRBV6-5
CDR3 DNA: TGTGCCAGCATTAAGAGGGATGACCTCCAAGAGACCCAGTACTTC
CDR3 protein: CASIKRDDLQETQYF

D gene: NA
J gene: TRBJ2-7
clone size: few
V gene: TRBV7-8
CDR3 DNA: TGTGCCAGCAGCTTATTCGTGGACAGCTACGAGCAGTACTTC
CDR3 protein: CASSLFVDSYEQYF

D gene: TRBD2
J gene: TRBJ2-1
clone size: NA
V gene: TRBV28
CDR3 DNA: TGTGCCAGCAGTTACCGAGCGGGAGTAACCTACAATGAGCAGTTCTTC
CDR3 protein: CASSYRAGVTYNEQFF

D gene: NA
J gene: TRBJ2-7
clone size: NA
V gene: TRBV6-1
CDR3 DNA: TGTGCCAGCAGTGAAGGGGGGGACAGATACGAGCAGTACTTC
CDR3 protein: CASSEGGDRYEQYF

D gene: NA
J gene: TRBJ2-5
clone size: NA
V gene: TRBV6-6
CDR3 DNA: TGTGCCAGCAGTTACCCAGAGACCCAGTACTTC
CDR3 protein: CASSYPETQYF

D gene: NA
J gene: TRBJ1-5
clone size: NA
V gene: TRBV19
CDR3 DNA: TGTGCCAGTAGTATAGGGGGACTAATAAGCAATCAGCCCCAGCATTTT
CDR3 protein: CASSIGGLISNQPQHF

D gene: NA
J gene: TRBJ2-5
clone size: once
V gene: TRBV4-1
CDR3 DNA: TGCGCCAGCAGCCAAGAACAGAGACAAGAGACCCAGTACTTC
CDR3 protein: CASSQEQRQETQYF

D gene: NA
J gene: TRBJ2-5
clone size: NA
V gene: TRBV6-5
CDR3 DNA: TGTGCCACCGGCGGTCGGGGTCAAGAGACCCAGTACTTC
CDR3 protein: CATGGRGQETQYF

D gene: TRBD1
J gene: TRBJ1-4
clone size: few
V gene: TRBV7-9
CDR3 DNA: TGTGCCAGCAGCTTAGGGACCGTAGCCGGGACAGGGAGCGAAAAACTGTTTTTT
CDR3 protein: CASSLGTVAGTGSEKLFF

D gene: NA
J gene: TRBJ2-3
clone size: NA
V gene: TRBV7-3
CDR3 DNA: TGTGCCAGCAGCTCAGGCGGGTCGGCAGATACGCAGTATTTT
CDR3 protein: CASSSGGSADTQYF

D gene: NA
J gene: TRBJ1-5
clone size: NA
V gene: TRBV28
CDR3 DNA: TGTGCCAGCAGGATGGACCGGCCATCCCCGGCCCAGCATTTT
CDR3 protein: CASRMDRPSPAQHF

D gene: TRBD1
J gene: TRBJ2-7
clone size: NA
V gene: TRBV30
CDR3 DNA: TGTGCCTGGAGTCGGACAGGTATTAACTACGAGCAGTACTTC
CDR3 protein: CAWSRTGINYEQYF

D gene: TRBD1
J gene: TRBJ1-2
clone size: NA
V gene: TRBV5-6
CDR3 DNA: TGTGCCAGCAGCCGTGACACGACAGGGCGCGGCTACACCTTC
CDR3 protein: CASSRDTTGRGYTF

D gene: NA
J gene: TRBJ1-1
clone size: few
V gene: TRBV29-1
CDR3 DNA: TGCAGCGGGGGACTCAAAATAGGAGACACTGAAGCTTTCTTT
CDR3 protein: CSGGLKIGDTEAFF

D gene: NA
J gene: TRBJ2-1
clone size: NA
V gene: TRBV29-1
CDR3 DNA: TGCAGCGTCCGACAGGGAGGCACGAATGAGCAGTTCTTC
CDR3 protein: CSVRQGGTNEQFF

D gene: NA
J gene: TRBJ2-3
clone size: NA
V gene: TRBV11-2
CDR3 DNA: TGTGCCAGCAGCCCCCGGCTCCTAGAGGGGGATACGCAGTATTTT
CDR3 protein: CASSPRLLEGDTQYF

D gene: NA
J gene: TRBJ2-3
clone size: NA
V gene: TRBV7-2
CDR3 DNA: TGTGCCAGCAGCTTTGGGGGGACAGGCACAGATACGCAGTATTTT
CDR3 protein: CASSFGGTGTDTQYF

D gene: NA
J gene: TRBJ1-2
clone size: NA
V gene: TRBV20-1
CDR3 DNA: TGCAGTTTCAATAAAGGTCGAACCTTC
CDR3 protein: CSFNKGRTF

D gene: TRBD2
J gene: TRBJ2-7
clone size: once
V gene: TRBV9
CDR3 DNA: TGTGCCAGCAGCAAAGCGGGAGGGAGCTACGAGCAGTACTTC
CDR3 protein: CASSKAGGSYEQYF

D gene: TRBD1
J gene: TRBJ1-2
clone size: once
V gene: TRBV28
CDR3 DNA: TGTGCCAGCAGTTTTCCGCCACACAGGGGAGAAGGCTATGGCTACACCTTC
CDR3 protein: CASSFPPHRGEGYGYTF

D gene: TRBD1
J gene: TRBJ1-4
clone size: NA
V gene: TRBV2
CDR3 DNA: TGTGCCAGCAACCGGGACAGGGGTCCGGAAAAACTGTTTTTT
CDR3 protein: CASNRDRGPEKLFF

D gene: NA
J gene: TRBJ1-1
clone size: NA
V gene: TRBV19
CDR3 DNA: TGTGCCAGTAGCGAGCAGGGGAGCACTGAAGCTTTCTTT
CDR3 protein: CASSEQGSTEAFF

D gene: TRBD2
J gene: TRBJ2-7
clone size: few
V gene: TRBV12-5
CDR3 DNA: TGTGCTAGTGGTTTTTGGGGGGTTCCGGGACTAGTGCCCGAGCAGTACTTC
CDR3 protein: CASGFWGVPGLVPEQYF

D gene: TRBD1
J gene: TRBJ2-1
clone size: NA
V gene: TRBV29-1
CDR3 DNA: TGCAGCGTTACTCAACCGGGACAGTCAACTTACAATGAGCAGTTCTTC
CDR3 protein: CSVTQPGQSTYNEQFF

D gene: NA
J gene: TRBJ2-7
clone size: NA
V gene: TRBV27
CDR3 DNA: TGTGCCAGCAGGATAAAAGCTACAGGGCTCTACTACGAGCAGTACTTC
CDR3 protein: CASRIKATGLYYEQYF

D gene: NA
J gene: TRBJ1-5
clone size: NA
V gene: TRBV28
CDR3 DNA: TGTGCCAGCAGTTTGGTCAGGGGCAATCAGCCCCAGCATTTT
CDR3 protein: CASSLVRGNQPQHF

D gene: NA
J gene: TRBJ1-2
clone size: NA
V gene: TRBV4-1
CDR3 DNA: TGCGCCAGCAGCCTAACTGGGACTGACTATTATGGCTACACCTTC
CDR3 protein: CASSLTGTDYYGYTF

D gene: NA
J gene: TRBJ1-5
clone size: few
V gene: TRBV30
CDR3 DNA: TGTGCCTGGAGTGTAAGCGATCAGCCCCAGCATTTT
CDR3 protein: CAWSVSDQPQHF